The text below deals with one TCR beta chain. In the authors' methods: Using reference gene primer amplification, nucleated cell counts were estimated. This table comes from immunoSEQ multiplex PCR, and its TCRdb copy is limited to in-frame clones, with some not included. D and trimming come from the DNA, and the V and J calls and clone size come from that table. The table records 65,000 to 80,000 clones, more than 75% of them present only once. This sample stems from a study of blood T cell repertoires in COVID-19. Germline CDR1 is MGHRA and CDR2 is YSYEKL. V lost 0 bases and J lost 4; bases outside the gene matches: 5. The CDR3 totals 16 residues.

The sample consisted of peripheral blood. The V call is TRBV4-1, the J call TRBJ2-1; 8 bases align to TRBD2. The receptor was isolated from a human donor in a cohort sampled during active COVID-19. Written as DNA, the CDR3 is TGCGCCAGCAGCCAAGATCGGGCTAGCGGGTACAATGAGCAGTTCTTC. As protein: CASSQDRASGYNEQFF.